This TCR beta chain emerged from a study of early T cells in non-severe SARS-CoV-2 infection. Unique molecular identifiers were attached to individual cDNA molecules. Each CDR3 protein is one row after TCRdb ran MiXCR on the 5' RACE reads. The sample yields approximately 57,000 distinct CDR3 sequences, around 12% seen once. V lost 2 bases to trimming and J lost 3 bases, with 8 bases between them. CDR1 KGHSH and CDR2 LQKENI come from the germline V gene. The CDR3 covers 14 residues. The sequencing input was whole blood. This receptor was identified in an adult who was a healthcare worker with PCR-confirmed SARS-CoV-2 infection or an uninfected control (not recorded which). The chain combines TRBV18 with TRBJ1-5, with D maybe TRBD1 (5 bases). Written as DNA, the CDR3 is TGTGCCAGCTCACCAGGGGGAAACAATCAGCCCCAGCATTTT. Translation gives CASSPGGNNQPQHF.